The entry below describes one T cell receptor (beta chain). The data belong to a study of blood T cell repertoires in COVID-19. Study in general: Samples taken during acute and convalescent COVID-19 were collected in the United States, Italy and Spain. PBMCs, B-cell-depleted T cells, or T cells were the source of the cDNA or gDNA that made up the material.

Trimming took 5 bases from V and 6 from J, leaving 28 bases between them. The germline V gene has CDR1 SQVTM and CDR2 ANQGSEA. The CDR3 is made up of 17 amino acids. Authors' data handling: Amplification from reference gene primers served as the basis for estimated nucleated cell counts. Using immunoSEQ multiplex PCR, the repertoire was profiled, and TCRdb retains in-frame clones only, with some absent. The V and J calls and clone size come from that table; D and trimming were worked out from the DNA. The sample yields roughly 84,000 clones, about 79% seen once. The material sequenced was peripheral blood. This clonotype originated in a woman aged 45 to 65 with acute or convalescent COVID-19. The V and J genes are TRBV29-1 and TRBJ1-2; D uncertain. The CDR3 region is CSVSRYQTDSLSDGYTF. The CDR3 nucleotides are TGCAGCGTTTCTCGTTACCAAACCGATAGCTTAAGTGATGGCTACACCTTC.